These 24 T cell receptor beta chains were all obtained from the same sample, sequenced in a study of cytomegalovirus exposure and HLA in healthy donors. The PCR contained 60 Vbeta and 13 Jbeta primers. Some clones are missing from TCRdb's copy, which holds only in-frame ones; the method was immunoSEQ multiplex PCR. The sample has about 200,000 clones, around 73% seen once. Source material: PBMCs. The receptor set was obtained from a male donor in good health and CMV-seronegative.

The chain uses TRBV30 and TRBJ2-5; D is perhaps TRBD2 (5 bases). V was clipped by 0 bases and J by 11 bases, with 25 bases between them. CDR1 GTSNPN and CDR2 SVGIG come from the germline V gene (reference sequence). The CDR3 is 16 amino acids. The CDR3 DNA follows: TGTGCCTGGAGTGTACGTATTGGGGTCTTGATGGGAGAGCAGTACTTC. Translated, it gives CAWSVRIGVLMGEQYF.

The chain is built from TRBV2 and TRBJ2-3, with 13 bases aligning to TRBD2. The CDR3 runs to 15 residues. Germline CDR1 and CDR2: SNHLY and FYNNEI. The trim removed 6 bases at V and 6 bases at J, leaving 6 bases unmatched. The DNA of the CDR3 is TGTGCCAGCAGCCTCTTGACTAGCGGGAGGGATACGCAGTATTTT. Its translation: CASSLLTSGRDTQYF.

This chain connects TRBV5-4 to TRBJ2-1; 9 bases align to TRBD1. Unmatched junction bases numbered 5, after V lost 4 bases and J lost 3 bases. The germline gives CDR1 SGHNT, CDR2 YYREEE (reference sequence). The CDR3 covers 15 residues. DNA for the CDR3: TGTGCCAGCAGCCCCGGGACAGGGTTCTACAATGAGCAGTTCTTC. The encoded protein is CASSPGTGFYNEQFF.

CDR3 DNA sequence: TGCGCCAGCAGCCCCCGGGACAGGGGCGGCGAGCAGTACTTC. Its translation: CASSPRDRGGEQYF. The V gene is TRBV5-1, the J gene TRBJ2-7; TRBD1 matches 10 bases. This CDR3 has 14 amino acids. Germline V CDR1 and CDR2: SGHRS, YFSETQ. The ends lost 4 bases at V and 6 bases at J; junction bases unmatched: 7.

The rearrangement joins TRBV6-5 to TRBJ1-3, with D perhaps matching TRBD1 (6 bases). CDR3 length equals 15 residues. CDR1 and CDR2 from the germline V gene are MNHEY and SVGAGI. Trimming shortened V by 5 bases and J by 4 bases, and 15 bases separated the two germline ends. The CDR3 spells CASSTRGAWGNTIYF. In nucleotides, the CDR3 is TGTGCCAGCAGTACACGGGGGGCATGGGGAAACACCATATATTTT.

V gene TRBV10-2 combines with J gene TRBJ2-5, with 8 bases matching TRBD2. The CDR3 length is 13 residues. Trimming at V came to 4 bases and at J to 4 bases, leaving 2 bases not matched to a gene. In germline, CDR1 is WSHSY, CDR2 SAAADI. CDR3 region: CASSAGGRETQYF. The CDR3 region has the DNA TGCGCCAGCAGTGCGGGGGGGAGAGAGACCCAGTACTTC.

This clone was detected a few times. Additional DNA sequences in this sample encode the identical CDR3. The chain recombines TRBV6-5 with TRBJ2-2; TRBD2 aligns across 7 bases. Losses at the gene ends were 5 bases for V and 0 bases for J; bases not matched to a gene: 3. The CDR3 covers 15 residues. From germline, CDR1 is MNHEY and CDR2 SVGAGI. The CDR3 bases are TGTGCCAGCAGTCATCTAGCGGCGAACACCGGGGAGCTGTTTTTT. Translated, it gives CASSHLAANTGELFF.

This rearrangement joins TRBV13 to TRBJ2-7, with D perhaps matching TRBD2 (6 bases). Germline V gene lookup returns CDR1 PRHDT and CDR2 FYEKMQ (reference sequence). The CDR3 loop spans 12 amino acids. Trimming pared 10 bases from V and 3 bases from J, leaving 13 bases between. CDR3 DNA sequence: TGTGCCACCCGGGACTTAGACTACGAGCAGTACTTC. It codes for CATRDLDYEQYF.

The V gene is TRBV25-1, the J gene TRBJ1-5; weak D call: TRBD1 (6 bases). Germline assignment: CDR1 MGHDK and CDR2 SYGVNS. The CDR3 loop spans 13 amino acids. The V and J ends lost 5 bases and 3 bases respectively, with 8 bases between them. The CDR3 DNA sequence: TGTGCCAGCAGTTCAGGGGACAATCAGCCCCAGCATTTT. This encodes CASSSGDNQPQHF. Complete variable domain (other parts from reference TRBV25-1 and TRBJ1-5): EADIYQTPRYLVIGTGKKITLECSQTMGHDKMYWYQQDPGMELHLIHYSYGVNSTEKGDLSSESTVSRIRTEHFPLTLESARPSHTSQYLCASSSGDNQPQHFGDGTRLSIL.

The V gene is TRBV25-1, the J gene TRBJ1-1; 8 nucleotides match TRBD1. The CDR3 is made up of 14 amino acids. Germline V CDR1 and CDR2: MGHDK, SYGVNS. J lost 2 bases, V lost 6 bases, and 5 bases had no gene match. The CDR3 bases are TGTGCCAGCAGGTCAGGGGGCGGCAACACTGAAGCTTTCTTT. This translates into CASRSGGGNTEAFF.

This chain links TRBV29-1 with TRBJ2-3; TRBD1 might be the D (5 bases). CDR1 is SQVTM and CDR2 is ANQGSEA in the germline V gene. The V and J ends lost 4 bases and 2 bases respectively, with 13 bases between them. This CDR3 comprises 14 residues. This CDR3 reads CSVAHQTATDTQYF. The CDR3 DNA reads as TGCAGCGTTGCTCACCAGACAGCCACAGATACGCAGTATTTT.

The CDR3 DNA sequence: TGTGCCAGCAGCCTAGACCTATCGAACACCGGGGAGCTGTTTTTT. It yields the protein CASSLDLSNTGELFF. This chain links TRBV5-6 with TRBJ2-2, with D unresolved. V gave up 4 bases and J gave up 0 bases, with 10 bases separating them. CDR3 length: 15 residues. CDR1 is SGHDT and CDR2 is YYEEEE in the germline V gene.

The V gene is TRBV6-4, the J gene TRBJ2-1, with D perhaps matching TRBD1 (6 bases). The CDR3 is made up of 13 amino acids. Trimming shortened V by 5 bases and J by 5 bases, and 10 bases separated the two germline ends. CDR1 is MRHNA and CDR2 is SNTAGT in the germline V gene. The CDR3 DNA follows: TGTGCCAGCAGTACAGGGTCGAACAATGAGCAGTTCTTC. This translates into CASSTGSNNEQFF.

The gene calls are TRBV6-1 and TRBJ2-5; the D is unclear. There are 16 residues in the CDR3. Germline V gene lookup returns CDR1 MNHNS and CDR2 SASEGT. Trimming removed 3 bases from V and 1 base from J, with 15 bases in between. CDR3 DNA sequence: TGTGCCAGCAGTGAGCCCTCCTTAGTTGTCCAAGAGACCCAGTACTTC. Translation gives CASSEPSLVVQETQYF.

This clone was found once. The chain employs TRBV27 and TRBJ2-7; 7 bases match TRBD1. There are 15 residues in the CDR3. Germline V gene data show CDR1 as MNHEY and CDR2 as SMNVEV (reference sequence). The J segment lost 6 bases and the V segment lost 0 bases, leaving 8 bases of the junction unmatched. In DNA, the CDR3 is TGTGCCAGCAGTTTATCGCCCGGGACAGACAGCGAGCAGTACTTC. Translated, it gives CASSLSPGTDSEQYF.

The rearrangement links TRBV4-1 to TRBJ2-3; 7 nucleotides line up with TRBD1. The V and J ends lost 4 bases and 6 bases, in that order; junction bases with no gene match: 13. Germline CDR1 and CDR2: MGHRA and YSYEKL. This CDR3 has 16 residues. CDR3 residues: CASSPPGQRRGDTQYF. The CDR3 nucleotides are TGCGCCAGCAGCCCACCGGGACAGAGAAGAGGGGATACGCAGTATTTT.

The chain has TRBV14 and TRBJ2-3; TRBD2 might be the D (6 bases). The germline V and J ends were trimmed by 2 bases and 3 bases, with 12 bases remaining between them. There are 15 residues in the CDR3. Germline assignment: CDR1 SGHDN and CDR2 FVKESK. The CDR3 loop is CASSQYGGGTDTQYF. The CDR3 DNA sequence: TGTGCCAGCAGCCAATACGGAGGAGGGACAGATACGCAGTATTTT. The full variable domain, its missing parts supplied by reference TRBV14 and TRBJ2-3, is EAGVTQFPSHSVIEKGQTVTLRCDPISGHDNLYWYRRVMGKEIKFLLHFVKESKQDESGMPNNRFLAERTGGTYSTLKVQPAELEDSGVYFCASSQYGGGTDTQYFGPGTRLTVL.

The CDR3 is CASSPLPAGGADTQYF. CDR3 in DNA: TGTGCCAGCTCACCTTTACCGGCGGGAGGGGCAGATACGCAGTATTTT. The chain couples TRBV18 to TRBJ2-3, with TRBD2 matching 9 bases. This CDR3 is 16 amino acids long. Trimming removed 3 bases from V and 4 bases from J; junction bases left unmatched: 8. Germline CDR1 KGHSH, CDR2 LQKENI.

A word on this clone: A junction boundary mismatches the germline segment, possibly from a read error. The CDR3 DNA reads TGTTCCAGCAGCTCCGGGACAACCTTTCCCTCAACTAATGAAAAACTGTTTTTT. This gives the protein CSSSSGTTFPSTNEKLFF. This rearrangement joins TRBV7-9 to TRBJ1-4; D may be TRBD1 (6 bases). Germline V gives CDR1 SEHNR, CDR2 FQNEAQ (reference sequence). The CDR3 is 18 residues long.

The V call is TRBV19, the J call TRBJ2-1; 9 positions agree with TRBD2. The CDR3 has 16 residues. V lost 5 bases and J lost 8; bases outside the gene matches: 13. CDR1 LNHDA and CDR2 SQIVND come from the germline V gene (reference sequence). The CDR3 DNA reads as TGTGCCAGTAGTCCTCGGGGGGGCGGGAGGGGGTATGAGCAGTTCTTC. Its translation is CASSPRGGGRGYEQFF.

This chain links TRBV27 with TRBJ2-5, with 10 bases lining up with TRBD2. The J call may be wrong; the DNA end is better matched by TRBJ2-7. Germline CDR1 reads MNHEY; CDR2 reads SMNVEV (reference sequence). This CDR3 spans 14 amino acids. The CDR3 DNA follows: TGTGCCAGCAGCCCGGGACTAGCGTCCCACGAGCAGTACTTC. This gives the protein CASSPGLASHEQYF.

Only a few counts were recorded for this clone. The chain uses TRBV6-1 and TRBJ1-3, with 8 bases lining up with TRBD1. Germline V CDR1 and CDR2: MNHNS, SASEGT. Trimming at V came to 1 base and at J to 4 bases, leaving 3 bases not matched to a gene. There are 15 residues in the CDR3. The CDR3 is CASSEDRDRGNTIYF. DNA for the CDR3: TGTGCCAGCAGTGAAGACCGGGACAGGGGAAACACCATATATTTT.

With regard to this clone: One end of the junction varies from germline; a read error may be responsible. The V call is TRBV7-9, the J call TRBJ1-2; 8 bases are a match to TRBD1. The CDR3 extends over 15 amino acids. CDR1 is SEHNR, CDR2 FQNEAQ, per germline (reference sequence). The DNA for the CDR3 is TGTTCCAGCAGCACTACACAGGGGGCTAACTATGGCTACACCTTC. This gives the protein CSSSTTQGANYGYTF.

The V and J genes are TRBV6-5 and TRBJ2-7; 7 bases are a match to TRBD1. V trimming: 4 bases; J trimming: 3 bases; junction bases outside the gene matches: 0. The CDR3 spans 12 residues. The germline CDR1 and CDR2 sequences are MNHEY and SVGAGI. The CDR3 sequence is CASSWDSYEQYF. CDR3 in DNA: TGTGCCAGCAGTTGGGACAGCTACGAGCAGTACTTC.